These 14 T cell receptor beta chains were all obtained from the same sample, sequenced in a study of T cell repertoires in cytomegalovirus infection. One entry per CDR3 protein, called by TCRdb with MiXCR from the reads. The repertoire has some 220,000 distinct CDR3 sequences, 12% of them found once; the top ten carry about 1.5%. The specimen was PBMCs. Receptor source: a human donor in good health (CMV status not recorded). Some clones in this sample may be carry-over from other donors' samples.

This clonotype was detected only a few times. This CDR3 reads CASSTLTGTYEQYF. In nucleotides, the CDR3 is TGCGCCAGCAGTACACTAACCGGGACCTACGAGCAGTACTTC. V is TRBV5-1 and J is TRBJ2-7, with TRBD2 as a possible D gene (5 bases). Germline V gene sequence: CDR1 SGHRS, CDR2 YFSETQ. Trimming cost V 5 bases and J 2 bases, with 14 bases left between them. This CDR3 is 14 amino acids long.

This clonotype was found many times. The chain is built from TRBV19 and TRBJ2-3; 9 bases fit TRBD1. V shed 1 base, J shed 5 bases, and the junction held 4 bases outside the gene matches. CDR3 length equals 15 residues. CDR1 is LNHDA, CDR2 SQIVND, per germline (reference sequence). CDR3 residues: CASSIGTGDVDTQYF. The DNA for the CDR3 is TGTGCCAGTAGTATAGGGACAGGGGATGTAGATACGCAGTATTTT.

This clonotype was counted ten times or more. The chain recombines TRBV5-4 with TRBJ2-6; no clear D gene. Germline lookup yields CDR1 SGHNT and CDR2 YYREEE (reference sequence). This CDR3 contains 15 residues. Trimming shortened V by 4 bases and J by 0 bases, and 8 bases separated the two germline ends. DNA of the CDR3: TGTGCCAGCAGCCTTCTGGCCTCTGGGGCCAACGTCCTGACTTTC. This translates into CASSLLASGANVLTF.

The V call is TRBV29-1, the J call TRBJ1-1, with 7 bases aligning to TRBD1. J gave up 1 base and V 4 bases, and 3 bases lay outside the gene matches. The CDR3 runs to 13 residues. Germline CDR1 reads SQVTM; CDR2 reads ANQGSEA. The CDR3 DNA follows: TGCAGCGTTGCCAACAGGGGGAACACTGAAGCTTTCTTT. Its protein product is CSVANRGNTEAFF.

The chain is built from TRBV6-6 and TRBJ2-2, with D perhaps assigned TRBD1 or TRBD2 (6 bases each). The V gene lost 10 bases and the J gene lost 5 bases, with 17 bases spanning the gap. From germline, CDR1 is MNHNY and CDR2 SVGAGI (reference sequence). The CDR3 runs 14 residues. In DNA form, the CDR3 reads TGTGCCACTAGGGGGGCCTTAGGGACCGGGGAGCTGTTTTTT. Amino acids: CATRGALGTGELFF.

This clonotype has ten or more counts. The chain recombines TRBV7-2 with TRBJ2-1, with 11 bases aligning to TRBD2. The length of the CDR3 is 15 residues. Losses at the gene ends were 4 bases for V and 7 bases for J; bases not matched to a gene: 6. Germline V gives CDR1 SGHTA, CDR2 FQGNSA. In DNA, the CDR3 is TGTGCCAGCAGCTCCTTAGCGGGGGGGCGGAATGAGCAGTTCTTC. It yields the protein CASSSLAGGRNEQFF.

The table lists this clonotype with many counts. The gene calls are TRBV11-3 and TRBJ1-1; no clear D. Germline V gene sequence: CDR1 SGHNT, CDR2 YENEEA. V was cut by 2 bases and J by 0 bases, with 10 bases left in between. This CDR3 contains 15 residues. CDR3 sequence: CASSLSVRLNTEAFF. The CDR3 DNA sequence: TGTGCCAGCAGCTTAAGCGTCAGGCTGAACACTGAAGCTTTCTTT.

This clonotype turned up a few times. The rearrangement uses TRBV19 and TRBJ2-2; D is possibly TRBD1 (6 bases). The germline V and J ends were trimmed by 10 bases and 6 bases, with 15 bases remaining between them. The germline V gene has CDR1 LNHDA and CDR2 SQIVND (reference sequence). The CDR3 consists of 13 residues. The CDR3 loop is CATLTGPAGELFF. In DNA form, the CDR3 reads TGTGCCACGCTGACAGGACCCGCCGGGGAGCTGTTTTTT.

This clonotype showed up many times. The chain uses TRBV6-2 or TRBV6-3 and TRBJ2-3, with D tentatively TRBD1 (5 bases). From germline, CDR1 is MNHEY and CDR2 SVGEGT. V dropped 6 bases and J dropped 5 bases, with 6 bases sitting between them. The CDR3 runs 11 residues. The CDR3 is CASSDRDTQYF. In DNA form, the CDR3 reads TGTGCCAGCAGCGACAGAGATACGCAGTATTTT.

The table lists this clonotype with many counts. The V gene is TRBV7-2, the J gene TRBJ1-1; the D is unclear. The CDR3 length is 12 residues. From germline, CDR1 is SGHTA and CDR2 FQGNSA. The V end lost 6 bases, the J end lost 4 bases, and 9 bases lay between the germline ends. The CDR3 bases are TGTGCCAGCAGTCTCCCGGGCACTGAAGCTTTCTTT. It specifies CASSLPGTEAFF.

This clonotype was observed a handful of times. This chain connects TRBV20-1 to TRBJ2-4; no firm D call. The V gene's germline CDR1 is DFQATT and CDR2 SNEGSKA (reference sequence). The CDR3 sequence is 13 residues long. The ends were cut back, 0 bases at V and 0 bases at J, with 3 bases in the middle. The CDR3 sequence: CSARDQAKNIQYF. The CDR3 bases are TGCAGTGCTAGAGATCAAGCCAAAAACATTCAGTACTTC.

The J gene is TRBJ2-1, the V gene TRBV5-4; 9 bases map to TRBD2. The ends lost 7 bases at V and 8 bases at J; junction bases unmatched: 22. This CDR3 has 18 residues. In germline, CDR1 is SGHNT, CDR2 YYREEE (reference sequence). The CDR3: CASGPVPNPGLATDEQFF. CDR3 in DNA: TGTGCCAGCGGCCCCGTCCCGAATCCCGGACTAGCGACGGATGAGCAGTTCTTC.

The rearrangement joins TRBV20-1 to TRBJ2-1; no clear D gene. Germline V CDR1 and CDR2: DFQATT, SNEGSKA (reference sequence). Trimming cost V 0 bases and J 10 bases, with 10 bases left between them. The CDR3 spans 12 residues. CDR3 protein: CSAREVGREQFF. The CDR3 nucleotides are TGCAGTGCTAGAGAGGTCGGCAGGGAGCAGTTCTTC.

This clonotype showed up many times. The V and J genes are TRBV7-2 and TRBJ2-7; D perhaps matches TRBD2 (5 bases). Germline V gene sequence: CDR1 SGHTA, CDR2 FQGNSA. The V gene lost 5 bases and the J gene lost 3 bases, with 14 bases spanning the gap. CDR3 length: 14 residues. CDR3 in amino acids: CASSPFTGSYEQYF. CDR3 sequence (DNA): TGTGCCAGCAGCCCGTTTACGGGGAGCTACGAGCAGTACTTC.